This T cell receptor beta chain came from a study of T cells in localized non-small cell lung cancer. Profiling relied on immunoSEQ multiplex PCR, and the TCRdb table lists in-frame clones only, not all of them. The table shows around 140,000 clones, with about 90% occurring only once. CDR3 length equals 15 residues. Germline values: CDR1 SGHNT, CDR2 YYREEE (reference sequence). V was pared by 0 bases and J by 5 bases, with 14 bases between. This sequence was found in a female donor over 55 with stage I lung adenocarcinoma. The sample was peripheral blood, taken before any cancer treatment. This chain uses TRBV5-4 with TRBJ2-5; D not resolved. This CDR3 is CASSLAGAGGETQYF. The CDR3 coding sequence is TGTGCCAGCAGCTTGGCAGGTGCCGGTGGGGAGACCCAGTACTTC.